These 21 T cell receptor beta chains share one sample of origin, sequenced in a study of cytomegalovirus exposure and HLA in healthy donors. Assay: immunoSEQ multiplex PCR; the TCRdb copy retains only in-frame clones and omits some. This table holds roughly 230,000 clones, less than 95% found once. The sequenced material came from PBMCs. The origin of the receptors is a woman in her thirties in good health and CMV-seronegative.

The rearrangement links TRBV20-1 to TRBJ2-7; the D gene could be TRBD1 or TRBD2 (5 bases each). The ends were cut back, 3 bases at V and 6 bases at J, with 6 bases in the middle. Germline V gene sequence: CDR1 DFQATT, CDR2 SNEGSKA (reference sequence). The CDR3 has 10 residues. The CDR3 sequence: CSARRGEQYF. For the CDR3, the DNA is TGCAGTGCTAGGAGGGGCGAGCAGTACTTC.

The chain uses TRBV4-3 and TRBJ2-7; D unresolved. The V and J ends lost 6 bases and 3 bases respectively, with 21 bases between them. Germline CDR1 is LGHNA and CDR2 is YSLEER. The CDR3 is 16 amino acids. The chain's CDR3 is CASRVVRQCLYYEQYF. The CDR3 nucleotides read TGCGCCAGCAGAGTGGTCAGGCAGTGCCTCTACTACGAGCAGTACTTC.

This chain uses TRBV6-5 with TRBJ2-5; 11 positions agree with TRBD2. The CDR3 is made up of 15 amino acids. V dropped 5 bases and J dropped 5; count of bases not matched to a gene: 7. In germline, CDR1 is MNHEY, CDR2 SVGAGI. CDR3 nucleotides: TGTGCCAGCAGTGGCAATCGACTAGCGGGGGAGACCCAGTACTTC. It translates to CASSGNRLAGETQYF.

The V gene is TRBV27, the J gene TRBJ2-5, with 7 bases aligning to TRBD2. This CDR3 comprises 14 residues. Germline CDR1 MNHEY, CDR2 SMNVEV (reference sequence). V trimming: 6 bases; J trimming: 5 bases; junction bases outside the gene matches: 9. CDR3 DNA sequence: TGTGCCAGCAGCTTTGGGAGGGCCGGGGAGACCCAGTACTTC. As protein: CASSFGRAGETQYF.

The chain is built from TRBV5-6 and TRBJ2-5; no reliable D call. V lost 2 bases, J lost 2 bases, and 13 bases lay in between. Looked up from germline, CDR1 is SGHDT and CDR2 is YYEEEE. The CDR3 length is 15 residues. The CDR3 bases are TGTGCCAGCAGCTTCCCAAGGCAGGCGCAAGAGACCCAGTACTTC. Translating it yields CASSFPRQAQETQYF. Based on the CDR3 plus reference TRBV5-6 and TRBJ2-5, the full variable domain is DAGVTQSPTHLIKTRGQQVTLRCSPKSGHDTVSWYQQALGQGPQFIFQYYEEEERQRGNFPDRFSGHQFPNYSSELNVNALLLGDSALYLCASSFPRQAQETQYFGPGTRLLVL.

V and J are TRBV7-9 and TRBJ2-2; D is unresolved. The CDR3 totals 18 residues. CDR1 SEHNR and CDR2 FQNEAQ come from the germline V gene (reference sequence). Trimming took off 1 base at V and 2 bases at J, with 17 bases between the two ends. CDR3 residues: CASSLDLEFRLNTGELFF. CDR3 DNA: TGTGCCAGCAGCTTAGACCTCGAATTCCGGCTAAACACCGGGGAGCTGTTTTTT. The complete variable domain, with remaining parts taken from reference TRBV7-9 and TRBJ2-2, reads DTGVSQNPRHKITKRGQNVTFRCDPISEHNRLYWYRQTLGQGPEFLTYFQNEAQLEKSRLLSDRFSAERPKGSFSTLEIQRTEQGDSAMYLCASSLDLEFRLNTGELFFGEGSRLTVL.

This sequence joins TRBV4-1 and TRBJ2-1, with D perhaps TRBD2 (5 bases). This CDR3 region has 16 residues. V was cut by 2 bases and J by 6 bases, with 17 bases left in between. The germline CDR1 and CDR2 sequences are MGHRA and YSYEKL. In nucleotides, the CDR3 is TGCGCCAGCAGCCAAATTTCTGGCGGGTGGGCCAATGAGCAGTTCTTC. Residues: CASSQISGGWANEQFF.

This clone occurred a few times. The J gene is TRBJ1-2, the V gene TRBV19; no reliable D call. V shed 7 bases and J shed 4 bases, with 7 bases lying between them. The CDR3 length is 11 residues. Germline V gene sequence: CDR1 LNHDA, CDR2 SQIVND (reference sequence). This CDR3 is CASKGAYGYTF. In DNA form, the CDR3 reads TGTGCCAGTAAAGGCGCCTATGGCTACACCTTC.

The chain carries TRBV9 and TRBJ2-2; D not certain. V lost 2 bases, J lost 7 bases, and 6 bases lay in between. This CDR3 is 12 amino acids long. The V gene's germline CDR1 is SGDLS and CDR2 YYNGEE. Here the CDR3 DNA reads TGTGCCAGCAGCGTCGACCTCGGGGAGCTGTTTTTT. Protein product: CASSVDLGELFF.

The chain couples TRBV13 to TRBJ2-7; 10 nucleotides align to TRBD2. The germline CDR1 and CDR2 sequences are PRHDT and FYEKMQ (reference sequence). Germline trimming cut 5 bases from V and 7 bases from J; bases unmatched to any gene: 11. The CDR3 has 15 residues. The CDR3 sequence: CASSLTRLAGWEQYF. Written as DNA, the CDR3 is TGTGCCAGCAGCCTAACACGACTAGCGGGTTGGGAGCAGTACTTC. The variable domain in full, completed from reference TRBV13 and TRBJ2-7, reads AAGVIQSPRHLIKEKRETATLKCYPIPRHDTVYWYQQGPGQDPQFLISFYEKMQSDKGSIPDRFSAQQFSDYHSELNMSSLELGDSALYFCASSLTRLAGWEQYFGPGTRLTVT.

J is TRBJ2-7 and V is TRBV7-9, with D maybe TRBD2 (6 bases). V gave up 0 bases and J gave up 5 bases, with 14 bases separating them. The CDR3 consists of 15 residues. The germline V gene has CDR1 SEHNR and CDR2 FQNEAQ (reference sequence). CDR3 DNA sequence: TGTGCCAGCAGCTTAGCATCGGGACTTCCCGACGAGCAGTACTTC. Encoded protein: CASSLASGLPDEQYF.

This sequence joins TRBV5-1 and TRBJ2-7; 8 bases are shared with TRBD2. This CDR3 is 14 amino acids long. CDR1 is SGHRS, CDR2 YFSETQ, per germline. The junction had 3 bases not matched to a gene; V was cut back by 0 bases and J by 4 bases. The CDR3 nucleotides are TGCGCCAGCAGCTTGGCCTCTAGCGGGTACGAGCAGTACTTC. It yields the protein CASSLASSGYEQYF.

V gene TRBV12-5 combines with J gene TRBJ2-7; possible D gene TRBD2, 6 bases. The V gene lost 0 bases and the J gene lost 0 bases, with 15 bases spanning the gap. In germline, CDR1 is LGHNT, CDR2 FRNRAP. This CDR3 contains 17 residues. The CDR3 reads CASGLVGSTGSSYEQYF. DNA for the CDR3: TGTGCTAGTGGTTTGGTAGGGAGTACCGGGAGCTCCTACGAGCAGTACTTC.

The CDR3: CASSGPGVDKNIQYF. CDR3 sequence (DNA): TGTGCCAGCAGTGGGCCGGGAGTGGACAAAAACATTCAGTACTTC. The rearrangement uses TRBV28 and TRBJ2-4; tentative D call: TRBD2 (6 bases). The V end lost 5 bases, the J end lost 3 bases, and 14 bases lay between the germline ends. The germline V gene encodes CDR1 MDHEN and CDR2 SYDVKM. This CDR3 region has 15 residues.

The V call is TRBV28, the J call TRBJ1-5; 9 bases match TRBD1. CDR1 MDHEN and CDR2 SYDVKM come from the germline V gene. V was clipped by 6 bases and J by 5 bases; unmatched bases: 11. The CDR3 extends over 16 amino acids. The CDR3 here is CASRRNRGRSHQPQHF. CDR3 DNA sequence: TGTGCCAGCAGGCGGAACAGGGGGCGGTCACATCAGCCCCAGCATTTT. The full variable domain, with the rest looked up from reference TRBV28 and TRBJ1-5, is DVKVTQSSRYLVKRTGEKVFLECVQDMDHENMFWYRQDPGLGLRLIYFSYDVKMKEKGDIPEGYSVSREKKERFSLILESASTNQTSMYLCASRRNRGRSHQPQHFGDGTRLSIL.

The rearrangement uses TRBV27 and TRBJ2-7; 12 bases are a match to TRBD1. Germline CDR1 MNHEY, CDR2 SMNVEV (reference sequence). This CDR3 has 15 amino acids. V lost 5 bases to trimming and J lost 5 bases; unmatched junction nucleotides: 7. CDR3 amino acids: CASSETGTGGDEQYF. CDR3 nucleotides: TGTGCCAGCAGTGAGACCGGGACAGGGGGCGACGAGCAGTACTTC.

The chain links TRBV10-2 to TRBJ1-1, with 9 bases fitting TRBD1. J lost 6 bases, V lost 6 bases, and 11 bases had no gene match. Germline-derived CDR1 and CDR2 are WSHSY and SAAADI. This CDR3 region has 15 residues. Written as DNA, the CDR3 is TGCGCCAGCAGCACTCACAGGGGGCTCGGCGCTGAAGCTTTCTTT. It yields the protein CASSTHRGLGAEAFF.

V gene TRBV27 combines with J gene TRBJ2-3; 10 positions agree with TRBD2. Unmatched junction bases numbered 3, after V lost 7 bases and J lost 5 bases. The germline V gene has CDR1 MNHEY and CDR2 SMNVEV (reference sequence). The CDR3 covers 13 residues. The CDR3 DNA sequence: TGTGCCAGCATGAGCGGGGGGGAAGATACGCAGTATTTT. Translation gives CASMSGGEDTQYF.

The chain links TRBV9 to TRBJ2-1; TRBD2 matches 7 bases. Germline loops: CDR1 SGDLS, CDR2 YYNGEE. Trimming at V came to 2 bases and at J to 5 bases, leaving 4 bases not matched to a gene. This CDR3 spans 14 amino acids. The CDR3 nucleotides read TGTGCCAGCAGCGTTGCGGGAGAAGACAATGAGCAGTTCTTC. This encodes CASSVAGEDNEQFF.

The CDR3 protein is CASSPMVMNTEAFF. CDR3 nucleotide sequence: TGTGCCAGCTCACCTATGGTCATGAACACTGAAGCTTTCTTT. The gene calls are TRBV18 and TRBJ1-1; unclear D gene. V was shortened by 3 bases and J by 0 bases, with 8 bases between the two germline ends. Germline V lookup: CDR1 KGHSH, CDR2 LQKENI. The length of the CDR3 is 14 residues.

V and J are TRBV4-3 and TRBJ2-1; TRBD2 matches 9 bases. J gave up 0 bases and V 5 bases, and 8 bases lay outside the gene matches. The CDR3 is 17 amino acids. Germline V lookup: CDR1 LGHNA, CDR2 YSLEER. The CDR3 region is CASSYGTSRGSYNEQFF. The CDR3 nucleotides read TGCGCCAGCAGCTACGGGACTAGCAGAGGCTCCTACAATGAGCAGTTCTTC.